These 18 T cell receptor beta chains were all obtained from the same sample, sequenced in a study of cytomegalovirus exposure and HLA in healthy donors. Vbeta (60) and Jbeta (13) primers were used in the PCR. TCRdb's table, derived via immunoSEQ multiplex PCR, lists solely in-frame clones and lacks some. This sample yields about 150,000 clones, of which roughly 80% are seen a single time; about 2.2% belongs to the top ten. Material for sequencing was PBMCs. The receptor set was obtained from a male donor in good health and CMV-seronegative.

This chain uses TRBV27 with TRBJ2-7; D is uncertain. CDR3 size: 13 residues. Trimming shortened V by 5 bases and J by 0 bases, and 8 bases separated the two germline ends. The germline V gene encodes CDR1 MNHEY and CDR2 SMNVEV (reference sequence). As DNA, the CDR3 is TGTGCCAGCAGTCCGAGGAGCTCCTACGAGCAGTACTTC. It specifies CASSPRSSYEQYF.

The V gene is TRBV14, the J gene TRBJ1-2; 8 bases line up with TRBD1. There are 14 residues in the CDR3. Germline V gene lookup returns CDR1 SGHDN and CDR2 FVKESK. J lost 8 bases, V lost 3 bases, and 8 bases had no gene match. The CDR3 DNA is TGTGCCAGCAGCCATCGCCGGACAGGGTACGGCTACACCTTC. Translated: CASSHRRTGYGYTF. The entire variable domain, with the rest obtained from reference TRBV14 and TRBJ1-2, is as follows: EAGVTQFPSHSVIEKGQTVTLRCDPISGHDNLYWYRRVMGKEIKFLLHFVKESKQDESGMPNNRFLAERTGGTYSTLKVQPAELEDSGVYFCASSHRRTGYGYTFGSGTRLTVV.

The CDR3 sequence: CASSPHPTSGGAVPYNEQFF. DNA for the CDR3: TGTGCCAGCAGCCCTCACCCGACTAGCGGGGGGGCCGTCCCATACAATGAGCAGTTCTTC. The rearrangement links TRBV4-2 to TRBJ2-1; 14 bases align to TRBD2. J gave up 4 bases and V 4 bases, and 15 bases lay outside the gene matches. CDR1 LGHNA and CDR2 YNFKEQ come from the germline V gene. The CDR3 contains 20 residues.

This chain's CDR3 is CASSISGLTSTDTQYF. The CDR3 nucleotides are TGTGCCAGTAGTATATCCGGACTGACTAGCACAGATACGCAGTATTTT. V is TRBV19 and J is TRBJ2-3, with D perhaps matching TRBD2 (5 bases). The CDR3 totals 16 residues. Germline CDR1 and CDR2: LNHDA and SQIVND (reference sequence). The V and J ends lost 2 bases and 0 bases respectively, with 12 bases between them.

The chain combines TRBV7-2 with TRBJ2-2; D remains unclear. Germline CDR1 is SGHTA and CDR2 is FQGNSA. V lost 4 bases and J lost 4, with 7 bases in between. This CDR3 comprises 13 residues. CDR3 DNA: TGTGCCAGCAGCTACCGGGTCACCGGGGAGCTGTTTTTT. Protein product: CASSYRVTGELFF.

The CDR3, as DNA: TGTGCCAGCAGCTCTGGGGCAGGGGGCGAAGAGACCCAGTACTTC. This codes for CASSSGAGGEETQYF. This chain links TRBV5-4 with TRBJ2-5; 8 bases fit TRBD1. J gave up 3 bases and V 3 bases, and 7 bases lay outside the gene matches. Germline CDR1 is SGHNT and CDR2 is YYREEE (reference sequence). The CDR3 sequence is 15 residues long.

This clone was detected only a few times. The junction does not match germline at one end; this may be a read error. The V and J genes are TRBV7-7 and TRBJ2-7; a possible D gene is TRBD1 (6 bases). In germline, CDR1 is SSHAT, CDR2 FNYEAQ (reference sequence). There are 14 residues in the CDR3. The CDR3 coding sequence is TGTGCTAGCAGCCCCCGGGACAACTCCTACGAGCAGTACTTC. This gives the protein CASSPRDNSYEQYF.

The rearrangement links TRBV4-2 to TRBJ1-5; possibly TRBD1 for D (6 bases). V lost 3 bases and J lost 1, with 19 bases in between. The CDR3 extends over 18 amino acids. Germline values: CDR1 LGHNA, CDR2 YNFKEQ. The CDR3 bases are TGTGCCAGCAGCCAGGATCTTCCCGGGACAATCAGCAATCAGCCCCAGCATTTT. Protein product: CASSQDLPGTISNQPQHF.

This clone was detected a few times. J is TRBJ2-7 and V is TRBV10-2, with 11 bases that match TRBD1. The V segment lost 5 bases and the J segment 0 bases; nucleotides outside the gene matches: 3. The germline V gene encodes CDR1 WSHSY and CDR2 SAAADI. The CDR3 consists of 15 residues. The chain's CDR3 is CASSSGTGGSYEQYF. The DNA for the CDR3 is TGCGCCAGCAGTTCCGGGACAGGGGGCTCCTACGAGCAGTACTTC.

This chain uses TRBV4-3 with TRBJ2-3, with 11 bases fitting TRBD2. In germline, CDR1 is LGHNA, CDR2 YSLEER. The CDR3 sequence is 15 residues long. Unmatched junction bases numbered 11, after V lost 1 base and J lost 14 bases. DNA of the CDR3: TGCGCCAGCAGCCAAGTTTCAGCTAGCGGGGGGTCTAGGTATTTT. It is translated as CASSQVSASGGSRYF.

This rearrangement joins TRBV29-1 to TRBJ2-3, with 9 bases identical to TRBD2. V gave up 7 bases and J gave up 6 bases; unmatched junction bases: 14. Germline-derived CDR1 and CDR2 are SQVTM and ANQGSEA. This CDR3 region has 15 residues. The CDR3 spells CSGGYERGDWDTQYF. CDR3 in DNA: TGCAGCGGCGGGTATGAGCGGGGGGATTGGGATACGCAGTATTTT.

The chain employs TRBV7-9 and TRBJ2-5; maybe TRBD2 (5 bases). The CDR3 runs 15 residues. Trimming shortened V by 7 bases and J by 0 bases, and 15 bases separated the two germline ends. CDR1 SEHNR and CDR2 FQNEAQ come from the germline V gene (reference sequence). CDR3 sequence: CASTQTRGYQETQYF. Written as DNA, the CDR3 is TGTGCCAGCACCCAGACCCGGGGATACCAAGAGACCCAGTACTTC.

The V and J genes are TRBV30 and TRBJ2-5, with D tentatively TRBD1 (7 bases). V lost 5 bases and J 1 base, leaving 11 bases between the germline ends. The germline gives CDR1 GTSNPN, CDR2 SVGIG (reference sequence). The CDR3 totals 13 residues. DNA of the CDR3: TGTGCCTGGGCCAGGGGGGTCCAAGAGACCCAGTACTTC. This translates into CAWARGVQETQYF. The full variable domain, rest sourced from reference TRBV30 and TRBJ2-5, is SQTIHQWPATLVQPVGSPLSLECTVEGTSNPNLYWYRQAAGRGLQLLFYSVGIGQISSEVPQNLSASRPQDRQFILSSKKLLLSDSGFYLCAWARGVQETQYFGPGTRLLVL.

The chain joins TRBV2 to TRBJ2-5, with D possibly being TRBD1 (5 bases). V lost 7 bases and J lost 7, with 16 bases in between. Germline-derived CDR1 and CDR2 are SNHLY and FYNNEI. The CDR3 runs to 13 residues. The CDR3 loop is CASTSDNIGTQYF. In DNA, the CDR3 is TGTGCCAGCACTTCGGACAACATTGGGACCCAGTACTTC.

Only one count was recorded for this clone. The chain combines TRBV6-5 with TRBJ2-2; D gene unclear. Trimming removed 2 bases from V and 4 bases from J, with 11 bases in between. The CDR3 loop spans 15 amino acids. The germline gives CDR1 MNHEY, CDR2 SVGAGI. CDR3 bases: TGTGCCAGCAGTTACCAACAGTATGGCACCGGGGAGCTGTTTTTT. It encodes CASSYQQYGTGELFF.

This clone was observed a handful of times. V and J are TRBV11-1 and TRBJ1-2; D possibly corresponds to TRBD1 (5 bases). CDR1 and CDR2 (germline): SGHAT, FQDESV (reference sequence). This CDR3 has 16 residues. V lost 2 bases and J lost 4, with 17 bases in between. Here the CDR3 DNA reads TGTGCCAGCAGCTTAATGTCAGGGATCAACACCTATGGCTACACCTTC. This codes for CASSLMSGINTYGYTF.

The V and J genes are TRBV7-6 and TRBJ1-2; 8 positions agree with TRBD1. The CDR3 has 15 residues. CDR1 SGHVS and CDR2 FNYEAQ come from the germline V gene. The J segment lost 3 bases and the V segment lost 5 bases, leaving 8 bases of the junction unmatched. CDR3 loop: CASSRNQGAHYGYTF. CDR3 nucleotide sequence: TGTGCCAGCAGCCGTAATCAGGGGGCCCACTATGGCTACACCTTC. The variable domain in full, with the rest retrieved from reference TRBV7-6 and TRBJ1-2, is GAGVSQSPRYKVTKRGQDVALRCDPISGHVSLYWYRQALGQGPEFLTYFNYEAQQDKSGLPNDRFSAERPEGSISTLTIQRTEQRDSAMYRCASSRNQGAHYGYTFGSGTRLTVV.

About this clone: With a much larger clone just one base away, this may be a read error. The chain recombines TRBV6-5 with TRBJ1-1, with D possibly matching TRBD1 (6 bases). From germline, CDR1 is MNHEY and CDR2 SVGAGI. With 6 bases removed from V and 5 bases from J, the gap between germline ends came to 7 bases. CDR3 length equals 11 residues. The CDR3 spells CASSQGTEAFF. The CDR3, as DNA: TGTGCCAGCAGCCAGGGGACTGAAGCTTTCTTT.